This entry lists 26 T cell receptor beta chains sequenced from one sample in a study of T-cell reconstitution after alpha-beta-depleted transplantation in children. The library targeted TCRbeta and was prepared with unique molecular identifiers. TCRdb fed the PCR reads into MiXCR, producing one record per CDR3 protein. The table records 200,000 to 300,000 distinct CDR3 sequences, more than 10% of them present only once. The material was PBMCs from the stem cell graft donor, obtained from the stem cell graft. The receptors derive from a human donor who donated a stem cell graft to a child with acute lymphoblastic leukemia.

At least ten counts were recorded for this clonotype. This rearrangement joins TRBV5-4 to TRBJ2-5; 7 positions agree with TRBD1. V was pared by 4 bases and J by 7 bases, with 19 bases of the junction left unmatched. Looked up from germline, CDR1 is SGHNT and CDR2 is YYREEE (reference sequence). The CDR3 contains 17 residues. The CDR3 spells CASSPQGKMVVGGTQYF. Here the CDR3 DNA reads TGTGCCAGCAGCCCACAGGGGAAAATGGTGGTCGGAGGGACCCAGTACTTC.

This clonotype showed up just a few times. The chain recombines TRBV7-9 with TRBJ1-2, with 7 nucleotides matching TRBD1. The ends lost 2 bases at V and 2 bases at J; junction bases unmatched: 8. Germline V gene lookup returns CDR1 SEHNR and CDR2 FQNEAQ (reference sequence). The CDR3 consists of 16 residues. CDR3 bases: TGTGCCAGCAGCTTAAAGGTTGGGACAGCGAACTATGGCTACACCTTC. Its protein is CASSLKVGTANYGYTF.

The chain has TRBV30 and TRBJ1-1; TRBD1 is a possible D gene (5 bases). V shed 3 bases and J shed 8 bases, with 13 bases lying between them. Germline values: CDR1 GTSNPN, CDR2 SVGIG (reference sequence). The CDR3 extends over 12 amino acids. The DNA for the CDR3 is TGTGCCTGGAGCCCCTTGGGGACGGAAGCTTTCTTT. Residues: CAWSPLGTEAFF.

Of note for this clonotype: A much larger clone lies one base from this, so it may be a read error. V gene TRBV28 combines with J gene TRBJ2-3; 7 bases line up with TRBD2. Unmatched junction bases numbered 16, after V lost 4 bases and J lost 0 bases. The CDR3 covers 19 residues. CDR1 is MDHEN, CDR2 SYDVKM, per germline. CDR3 amino acids: CASSSSSGGDLSSTDTQYF. CDR3 nucleotides: TGTGCCAGCAGTTCCTCTAGTGGGGGGGACCTATCTAGCACAGATACGCAGTATTTT.

To note about this clonotype: One junction end disagrees with the germline gene, perhaps due to a read error. CDR3 DNA: TGCGCCAGCAGCCTCGGACAGGGGATCACCTACGTGCAGTACTTC. It is translated as CASSLGQGITYVQYF. V is TRBV5-1 and J is TRBJ2-7; 9 positions agree with TRBD1. CDR1 is SGHRS, CDR2 YFSETQ, per germline. This CDR3 is 15 amino acids long. The complete variable domain, with remaining parts taken from reference TRBV5-1 and TRBJ2-7, reads KAGVTQTPRYLIKTRGQQVTLSCSPISGHRSVSWYQQTPGQGLQFLFEYFSETQRNKGNFPGRFSGRQFSNSRSEMNVSTLELGDSALYLCASSLGQGITYVQYFGPGTRLTVT.

Turning to this clonotype: A read error may explain this, as a much larger clone is one base away. V usage is TRBV7-2 and J usage is TRBJ2-4; 7 nucleotides align to TRBD1. Germline loops: CDR1 SGHTA, CDR2 FQGNSA. The trim removed 2 bases at V and 9 bases at J, leaving 7 bases unmatched. The CDR3 spans 14 residues. CDR3 sequence reads: CASSLRGQAGIQYF. The CDR3 nucleotides read TGTGCCAGCAGCTTAAGAGGACAGGCTGGCATTCAGTACTTC.

Only a few counts were recorded for this clonotype. The rearrangement uses TRBV2 and TRBJ1-1; D is ambiguous. The V end was cut by 2 bases, the J end by 0 bases, with 10 bases between. This CDR3 contains 15 residues. CDR1 is SNHLY, CDR2 FYNNEI, per germline. The chain's CDR3 is CASSEQQYMNTEAFF. CDR3 coding DNA: TGTGCCAGCAGTGAACAACAGTATATGAACACTGAAGCTTTCTTT.

Details on this clonotype: A read error is possible here, since a much larger clone lies one base away. The J gene is TRBJ1-1, the V gene TRBV28, with D unresolved. Per the germline V gene, CDR1 is MDHEN and CDR2 is SYDVKM. This CDR3 has 13 amino acids. V shed 5 bases and J shed 9 bases, with 16 bases lying between them. As DNA, the CDR3 is TGTGCCAGCAGTAGGGAGCTTATTACTCAAGCTTTCTTT. Its translation: CASSRELITQAFF.

This clonotype was counted at least ten times. The V call is TRBV29-1, the J call TRBJ1-5, with D perhaps TRBD1 (6 bases). Germline loops: CDR1 SQVTM, CDR2 ANQGSEA. The CDR3 consists of 11 residues. With 6 bases removed from V and 11 bases from J, the gap between germline ends came to 14 bases. CDR3 coding DNA: TGCAGCGTCGTCACCGAGGGGGCCCAGCATTTT. It encodes CSVVTEGAQHF.

This clonotype appeared many times. CDR3 in amino acids: CSAQFRRLGETQYF. CDR3 bases: TGCAGCGCCCAATTCAGGCGCTTAGGAGAGACCCAGTACTTC. This chain links TRBV29-1 with TRBJ2-5; D is unclear. CDR1 and CDR2 (germline): SQVTM, ANQGSEA. The CDR3 loop spans 14 amino acids. V was cut by 7 bases and J by 4 bases, with 19 bases left in between.

This clonotype was counted at least ten times. The J gene is TRBJ2-7, the V gene TRBV25-1; TRBD2 matches 12 bases. V dropped 3 bases and J dropped 7; count of bases not matched to a gene: 7. Per the germline V gene, CDR1 is MGHDK and CDR2 is SYGVNS. The CDR3 is 15 amino acids. The CDR3 DNA sequence: TGTGCCAGCAGTGACACTAGCGGGAGGATAGGGGAGCAGTACTTC. It translates to CASSDTSGRIGEQYF.

This clonotype was recorded many times. The rearrangement uses TRBV14 and TRBJ1-6, with D possibly being TRBD1 (5 bases). CDR1 SGHDN and CDR2 FVKESK come from the germline V gene. The CDR3 is 18 amino acids. Trimming took off 4 bases at V and 5 bases at J, with 21 bases between the two ends. The CDR3 DNA sequence: TGTGCCAGCAGCCGATACTATCCCGGGACGGAGAATAATTCACCCCTCCACTTT. This gives the protein CASSRYYPGTENNSPLHF.

Concerning this clonotype itself: A read error may produce the germline difference seen at one junction end. The J gene is TRBJ2-3, the V gene TRBV11-2; no firm D call. CDR1 SGHAT and CDR2 FQNNGV come from the germline V gene. CDR3 length: 12 residues. The CDR3 coding sequence is TGTGCCAGCAGCTTTAGCACAGATGCGCAGTATTTT. It encodes CASSFSTDAQYF.

Ten or more counts support this clonotype. The V and J genes are TRBV20-1 and TRBJ1-3; D not certain. Germline CDR1 DFQATT, CDR2 SNEGSKA (reference sequence). This CDR3 region has 14 residues. The V gene lost 4 bases and the J gene lost 0 bases, with 10 bases spanning the gap. The DNA of the CDR3 is TGCAGTGCTATCCTGGCCAACTCTGGAAACACCATATATTTT. Protein sequence: CSAILANSGNTIYF.

The V and J genes are TRBV30 and TRBJ2-2; D unresolved. Germline CDR1 and CDR2: GTSNPN and SVGIG (reference sequence). With 3 bases removed from V and 0 bases from J, the gap between germline ends came to 8 bases. The CDR3 is 14 residues long. The CDR3 DNA follows: TGTGCCTGGAGAGTTGTAGCGAACACCGGGGAGCTGTTTTTT. It is translated as CAWRVVANTGELFF.

This clonotype occurred many times. V and J are TRBV11-2 and TRBJ2-7, with TRBD1 matching over 7 bases. The CDR3 is made up of 14 amino acids. The J segment lost 4 bases and the V segment lost 5 bases, leaving 8 bases of the junction unmatched. CDR1 and CDR2 (germline): SGHAT, FQNNGV. The CDR3 spells CASSPKPGGYEQYF. Written as DNA, the CDR3 is TGTGCCAGCAGCCCGAAGCCAGGGGGTTACGAGCAGTACTTC.

This clonotype was observed many times. The chain recombines TRBV18 with TRBJ2-7, with TRBD1 identical over 9 bases. J gave up 2 bases and V 2 bases, and 7 bases lay outside the gene matches. Germline V gives CDR1 KGHSH, CDR2 LQKENI. CDR3 length equals 16 residues. The CDR3, as DNA: TGTGCCAGCTCACCAGGAACAGGGGGCTCAGCCTACGAGCAGTACTTC. Translating gives CASSPGTGGSAYEQYF.

This clonotype was found many times. J is TRBJ2-3 and V is TRBV7-9; D is possibly TRBD2 (6 bases). V was clipped by 3 bases and J by 3 bases, with 16 bases between them. This CDR3 region has 16 residues. Germline V gives CDR1 SEHNR, CDR2 FQNEAQ (reference sequence). CDR3 in DNA: TGTGCCAGCAGCTTCTCTTACGGGAGACTAACAGATACGCAGTATTTT. Protein sequence: CASSFSYGRLTDTQYF.

This clonotype appeared many times. The V and J genes are TRBV6-1 and TRBJ2-7, with D possibly being TRBD2 (6 bases). The germline gives CDR1 MNHNS, CDR2 SASEGT. There are 16 residues in the CDR3. Trimming left V 6 bases short and J 5 bases short, with 23 bases between. This CDR3 is CASRVTSNPYLNEQYF. In nucleotides, the CDR3 is TGTGCCAGCAGGGTAACTAGCAACCCATACCTCAACGAGCAGTACTTC.

There are many counts of this clonotype. V is TRBV21-1 and J is TRBJ2-7. TRBV21-1 has pseudogene status. CDR3 length: 13 amino acids. Here the CDR3 reads CASSKALSGEQYF. In DNA, the CDR3 is TGTGCCAGCAGCAAAGCGCTTTCGGGGGAGCAGTACTTC.

V and J are TRBV9 and TRBJ2-5, with D perhaps TRBD2 (6 bases). CDR1 is SGDLS, CDR2 YYNGEE, per germline. Trimming took off 0 bases at V and 4 bases at J, with 10 bases between the two ends. CDR3 length: 14 residues. The CDR3 sequence is CASSVAGVAETQYF. CDR3 bases: TGTGCCAGCAGCGTAGCGGGGGTTGCAGAGACCCAGTACTTC.

This clonotype appeared a few times. This chain links TRBV13 with TRBJ2-2; 7 bases line up with TRBD2. The CDR3 length is 15 residues. Germline V gene lookup returns CDR1 PRHDT and CDR2 FYEKMQ (reference sequence). Trimming took 2 bases from V and 6 from J; bases not matched to a gene: 6. The CDR3 DNA reads TGTGCCAGCAGCTTAACAGCGGGGCGGTCCGGGGAGCTGTTTTTT. This codes for CASSLTAGRSGELFF.

This clonotype was seen repeatedly, ten times or more. This chain connects TRBV6-1 to TRBJ2-5; 10 positions match TRBD2. CDR1 and CDR2 from the germline V gene are MNHNS and SASEGT. V was clipped by 4 bases and J by 10 bases; unmatched bases: 6. This CDR3 is built from 13 residues. In DNA, the CDR3 is TGTGCCAGCAGTGCCCCTAGCGGGAGCGTCCAGTACTTC. Its protein product is CASSAPSGSVQYF.

The rearrangement joins TRBV11-1 to TRBJ1-2; a possible D gene is TRBD1 (5 bases). CDR3 length: 12 residues. With 5 bases removed from V and 6 bases from J, the gap between germline ends came to 10 bases. In germline, CDR1 is SGHAT, CDR2 FQDESV (reference sequence). CDR3 DNA sequence: TGTGCCAGCAGCCAGGGTGGGGATGGCTACACCTTC. This encodes CASSQGGDGYTF.

At least ten counts were recorded for this clonotype. The chain has TRBV20-1 and TRBJ2-7; no clear D gene. V was pared by 3 bases and J by 2 bases, with 11 bases between. CDR1 DFQATT and CDR2 SNEGSKA come from the germline V gene (reference sequence). There are 13 residues in the CDR3. CDR3 DNA sequence: TGCAGTGCTAGCCAATGGGCGGCCTACGAGCAGTACTTC. This codes for CSASQWAAYEQYF.

This clonotype was detected ten times or more. CDR3 DNA: TGTGCTGTCACGGGACAGGGGGTCTATGGCTACACCTTC. Its translation is CAVTGQGVYGYTF. This sequence joins TRBV10-3 and TRBJ1-2; 11 bases align to TRBD1. Germline V lookup: CDR1 ENHRY, CDR2 SYGVKD. The CDR3 length is 13 residues.